This T cell receptor beta chain was observed in a study of cytomegalovirus exposure and HLA in healthy donors. Study background: Inside one of the first data releases sat about 85 million unique TCRs taken from HLA-typed donors. Of some 400 genotyped donors, roughly 86% clustered with self-reported Caucasian donors.

Worth noting for this clone: Its cognate antigen is unknown.

13 Jbeta primers and 60 Vbeta primers were used for the PCR. This table comes from immunoSEQ multiplex PCR, and its TCRdb copy is limited to in-frame clones, with some not included. Its table records about 170,000 clones. V was pared by 0 bases and J by 4 bases, with 14 bases between. CDR1 and CDR2 (germline): MNHEY, SVGAGI. This CDR3 spans 16 amino acids. Healthy people donating bone marrow made up the donors. Study-level findings and limits: Some TCR beta chains (about 170 of them) were listed as cytomegalovirus-associated.

This chain joins TRBV6-5 and TRBJ2-3; D may be TRBD2 (5 bases). The sequence was obtained from a woman under 30 in good health and CMV-seropositive. Sequences were obtained from PBMCs. The CDR3 spells CASSYSSGWAADTQYF. The DNA for the CDR3 is TGTGCCAGCAGTTACTCTTCGGGATGGGCTGCAGATACGCAGTATTTT.